The 3 T cell receptor beta chains in this list originate from one sample, sequenced in a study of human T cells and chemical hapten exposure. TCRdb fed the RACE reads into MiXCR, producing one record per CDR3 protein. Here the sample spans around 190,000 distinct CDR3 sequences, approximately 20% being singletons. Described time point: patch test 1, 2 weeks after DPC sensitization. Sample treatment: therapeutic diphenylcyclopropenone sensitization with weekly scalp DPC. Here the sequenced sample was whole blood, taken in connection with sensitization to the hapten diphenylcyclopropenone (DPC). The receptors derive from a woman aged 45-65 years with alopecia areata. Some clones in this sample may be carry-over from other donors' samples.

The chain is built from TRBV7-9 and TRBJ2-3; D might be TRBD1 or TRBD2, each matching 5 bases. The V and J ends lost 5 bases and 0 bases respectively, with 12 bases between them. The length of the CDR3 is 15 residues. CDR1 is SEHNR and CDR2 is FQNEAQ in the germline V gene (reference sequence). This CDR3 reads CASSPLGTSTDTQYF. The CDR3 DNA is TGTGCCAGCAGCCCTTTGGGGACCAGCACAGATACGCAGTATTTT.

This chain connects TRBV2 to TRBJ2-2, with 8 positions matching TRBD2. The germline V gene has CDR1 SNHLY and CDR2 FYNNEI. The CDR3 totals 16 residues. The ends lost 7 bases at V and 6 bases at J; junction bases unmatched: 13. The CDR3 DNA follows: TGTGCCAGCACGGGAGGAAGCGGGAGAGGTTCCGGGGAGCTGTTTTTT. It is translated as CASTGGSGRGSGELFF.

This chain connects TRBV2 to TRBJ2-2, with TRBD2 as a possible D gene (6 bases). Trimming took off 5 bases at V and 4 bases at J, with 14 bases between the two ends. Looked up from germline, CDR1 is SNHLY and CDR2 is FYNNEI. CDR3 length: 15 amino acids. The CDR3 DNA sequence: TGTGCCAGCAGTTCCAGGAGCGGGTTCACCGGGGAGCTGTTTTTT. This encodes CASSSRSGFTGELFF.